Presented here are 15 T cell receptor beta chains from one specimen sequenced in a study of neurological immune-mediated disorders. MiXCR, applied by TCRdb to the 5' RACE reads, yields one record per CDR3 protein. The data contain 84,000 or so distinct CDR3 sequences, 9% to 12% of them seen just once; the ten biggest clones take up around 1.8%. Sample: PBMCs. These receptors came from a middle-aged man in good health.

Ten or more counts support this clonotype. CDR3 coding DNA: TGTGCCAGCAACAGTGAGCACACCGGGGAGCTGTTTTTT. Its protein is CASNSEHTGELFF. The chain carries TRBV12-3 or TRBV12-4 and TRBJ2-2, with unresolved D. This CDR3 has 13 residues. V dropped 7 bases and J dropped 3 bases, with 9 bases sitting between them.

This rearrangement joins TRBV28 to TRBJ1-1, with D unclear. Between the trimmed V and J ends, which lost 8 bases and 5 bases, there was a span of 9 bases. The CDR3 length is 11 residues. Germline V lookup: CDR1 MDHEN, CDR2 SYDVKM. CDR3 sequence reads: CASRSVTEAFF. CDR3 DNA: TGTGCCAGCCGGTCGGTTACTGAAGCTTTCTTT. Full variable domain (outside the CDR3, taken from reference TRBV28 and TRBJ1-1): DVKVTQSSRYLVKRTGEKVFLECVQDMDHENMFWYRQDPGLGLRLIYFSYDVKMKEKGDIPEGYSVSREKKERFSLILESASTNQTSMYLCASRSVTEAFFGQGTRLTVV.

This clonotype was recorded at least ten times. The CDR3, as DNA: TGTGCCAGCAGCTTGGCCCTGAACACCGGGGAGCTGTTTTTT. Residues: CASSLALNTGELFF. The rearrangement links TRBV11-2 to TRBJ2-2; D gene uncertain. The CDR3 contains 14 residues. With 3 bases removed from V and 1 base from J, the gap between germline ends came to 6 bases. CDR1 SGHAT and CDR2 FQNNGV come from the germline V gene.

This clonotype was counted ten times or more. The junction differs from germline at one of its ends, possibly a read error. This rearrangement joins TRBV20-1 to TRBJ2-5; D may be TRBD2 (6 bases). Germline V gene data show CDR1 as DFQATT and CDR2 as SNEGSKA (reference sequence). There are 10 residues in the CDR3. This CDR3 reads CSALGGILHF. Here the CDR3 DNA reads TGCAGTGCCCTAGGCGGGATACTTCACTTC.

This clonotype was recorded many times. The chain links TRBV20-1 to TRBJ2-2, with 12 positions matching TRBD2. The V segment lost 1 base and the J segment 10 bases; nucleotides outside the gene matches: 10. The V gene's germline CDR1 is DFQATT and CDR2 SNEGSKA (reference sequence). CDR3 length: 16 amino acids. In DNA, the CDR3 is TGCAGTGCTAGAGGACTAGCGGGGGCCTTGGGTCAGGAGCTGTTTTTT. Translating it yields CSARGLAGALGQELFF.

This clonotype was detected many times. The V gene is TRBV20-1, the J gene TRBJ2-1, with TRBD1 matching 9 bases. Germline V gives CDR1 DFQATT, CDR2 SNEGSKA (reference sequence). The CDR3 has 14 amino acids. The V gene end was trimmed by 4 bases and the J gene end by 4 bases; junction bases not matched to a gene: 5. The CDR3 coding sequence is TGCAGTGCTAAACAGGGGGCGGATTACAATGAGCAGTTCTTC. It yields the protein CSAKQGADYNEQFF.

This clonotype was found many times. The chain recombines TRBV28 with TRBJ2-5; the match to TRBD1 covers 7 bases. From germline, CDR1 is MDHEN and CDR2 SYDVKM. This CDR3 contains 16 residues. V was pared by 6 bases and J by 1 base, with 11 bases of the junction left unmatched. The CDR3 protein is CASSFGQVSPQETQYF. CDR3 sequence (DNA): TGTGCCAGCAGCTTCGGACAGGTTTCACCCCAAGAGACCCAGTACTTC. The full variable domain, in which reference TRBV28 and TRBJ2-5 provide the parts outside the CDR3, is DVKVTQSSRYLVKRTGEKVFLECVQDMDHENMFWYRQDPGLGLRLIYFSYDVKMKEKGDIPEGYSVSREKKERFSLILESASTNQTSMYLCASSFGQVSPQETQYFGPGTRLLVL.

This clonotype was picked up many times. This chain joins TRBV6-4 and TRBJ1-3; 9 nucleotides align to TRBD1. Germline trimming cut 7 bases from V and 6 bases from J; bases unmatched to any gene: 16. The CDR3 is 17 residues long. Germline CDR1 and CDR2: MRHNA and SNTAGT. CDR3 loop: CASTRRYRDRAQNTIYF. The CDR3 DNA follows: TGTGCCAGCACCCGACGATACCGGGACAGGGCACAAAACACCATATATTTT.

This rearrangement joins TRBV24-1 to TRBJ2-5; the match to TRBD2 covers 7 bases. Germline CDR1 is KGHDR and CDR2 is SFDVKD. V lost 12 bases to trimming and J lost 2 bases; unmatched junction nucleotides: 8. The CDR3 spans 13 residues. Here the CDR3 reads CADSGPPQETQYF. The CDR3 DNA follows: TGTGCCGATAGCGGGCCCCCACAAGAGACCCAGTACTTC.

This clonotype was observed many times. The rearrangement links TRBV4-2 to TRBJ1-5, with D unclear. V dropped 4 bases and J dropped 5 bases, with 18 bases sitting between them. The CDR3 runs 16 residues. Per germline, CDR1 LGHNA and CDR2 YNFKEQ. The CDR3 protein is CASSLGPQADYQPQHF. CDR3 coding DNA: TGTGCCAGCAGCCTAGGACCGCAGGCGGACTATCAGCCCCAGCATTTT.

This clonotype was picked up many times. This chain links TRBV7-2 with TRBJ2-3, with D perhaps being TRBD1 or TRBD2 (6 bases each). Germline CDR1 is SGHTA and CDR2 is FQGNSA. The CDR3 is 13 amino acids. The ends were cut back, 6 bases at V and 4 bases at J, with 11 bases in the middle. The CDR3 DNA is TGTGCCAGCAGTTGGGGGGCCTCAGATACGCAGTATTTT. Translating it yields CASSWGASDTQYF. The whole variable domain, remainder taken from reference TRBV7-2 and TRBJ2-3, is GAGVSQSPSNKVTEKGKDVELRCDPISGHTALYWYRQSLGQGLEFLIYFQGNSAPDKSGLPSDRFSAERTGGSVSTLTIQRTQQEDSAVYLCASSWGASDTQYFGPGTRLTVL.

This clonotype was recorded at least ten times. J is TRBJ2-3 and V is TRBV9, with TRBD2 matching over 7 bases. The trim removed 3 bases at V and 2 bases at J, leaving 9 bases unmatched. Germline CDR1 SGDLS, CDR2 YYNGEE. CDR3 length equals 16 residues. CDR3 DNA sequence: TGTGCCAGCAGCGATTCTCCGGGAGGTCACACAGATACGCAGTATTTT. It yields the protein CASSDSPGGHTDTQYF.

This clonotype was recorded many times. The V and J genes are TRBV11-2 and TRBJ1-2; 9 bases fit TRBD1. Trimming took 5 bases from V and 8 from J; bases not matched to a gene: 3. Germline lookup yields CDR1 SGHAT and CDR2 FQNNGV. CDR3 length equals 12 residues. CDR3 nucleotides: TGTGCCAGCAGCGGACAGGGGAACGGCTACACCTTC. Translating it yields CASSGQGNGYTF.

This clonotype was counted many times. V gene TRBV5-5 combines with J gene TRBJ2-5; D is unclear. Germline assignment: CDR1 SGHKS and CDR2 YYEKEE (reference sequence). The CDR3 totals 11 residues. V was trimmed by 1 base and J by 5 bases, leaving 3 bases between them. CDR3 DNA sequence: TGTGCCAGCAGCTTGACCGAGACCCAGTACTTC. This sequence encodes CASSLTETQYF. Full variable domain (outside the CDR3, taken from reference TRBV5-5 and TRBJ2-5): DAGVTQSPTHLIKTRGQQVTLRCSPISGHKSVSWYQQVLGQGPQFIFQYYEKEERGRGNFPDRFSARQFPNYSSELNVNALLLGDSALYLCASSLTETQYFGPGTRLLVL.

This clonotype was recorded at least ten times. The chain employs TRBV9 and TRBJ2-7; D not resolved. The V gene lost 0 bases and the J gene lost 2 bases, with 12 bases spanning the gap. CDR1 is SGDLS, CDR2 YYNGEE, per germline. The length of the CDR3 is 15 residues. The CDR3 loop is CASSVAPSATYEQYF. The CDR3 DNA reads as TGTGCCAGCAGCGTAGCTCCGTCAGCAACCTACGAGCAGTACTTC.